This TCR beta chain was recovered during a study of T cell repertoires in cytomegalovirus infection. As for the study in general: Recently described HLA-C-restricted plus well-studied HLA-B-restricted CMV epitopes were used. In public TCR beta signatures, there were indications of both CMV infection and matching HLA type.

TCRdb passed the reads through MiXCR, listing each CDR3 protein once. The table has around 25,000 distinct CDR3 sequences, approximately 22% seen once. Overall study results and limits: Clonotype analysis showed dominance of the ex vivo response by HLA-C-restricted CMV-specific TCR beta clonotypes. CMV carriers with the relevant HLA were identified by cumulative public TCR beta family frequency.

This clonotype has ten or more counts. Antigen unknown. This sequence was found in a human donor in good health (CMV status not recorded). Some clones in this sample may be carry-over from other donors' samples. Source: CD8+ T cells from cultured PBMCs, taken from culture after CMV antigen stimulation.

This chain's CDR3 is CASNWGREKLFF. As DNA, the CDR3 is TGTGCCAGCAACTGGGGGCGTGAAAAACTGTTTTTT. The genes are TRBV6-6 and TRBJ1-4, with a weak D call TRBD1 (6 bases). Trimming pared 7 bases from V and 7 bases from J, leaving 10 bases between. Germline loops: CDR1 MNHNY, CDR2 SVGAGI (reference sequence). This CDR3 is 12 amino acids long.